This T cell receptor beta chain was identified in a study of shared clonotypes between healthy human individuals. TCRdb's table, derived via immunoSEQ multiplex PCR, lists solely in-frame clones and lacks some. Of about 1.1 million clones listed, more than 75% are singletons. Into CD45RA+ naive and CD45RA-negative memory subsets, the CD4+ cells were split. Unmatched junction bases numbered 16, after V lost 8 bases and J lost 3 bases. Germline V gene data show CDR1 as MNHEY and CDR2 as SMNVEV (reference sequence). This CDR3 has 19 amino acids. The sequencing input was memory CD4+ T cells from PBMCs. Specified subset: CD45RA-negative fraction. The receptor was isolated from a young man in good health. Some clones in this sample may be carry-over from other donors' samples. The V call is TRBV27, the J call TRBJ1-4, with 12 bases identical to TRBD1. Here the CDR3 reads CASRLSPGQGALANEKLFF. CDR3 nucleotides: TGTGCCAGCCGGCTGAGTCCGGGACAGGGGGCGTTGGCTAATGAAAAACTGTTTTTT.